The subject of this entry is one T cell receptor (beta chain). This record belongs to a study of shared clonotypes between healthy human individuals. The overall study: Donor composition was a couple of women and a few men, aged 18 to 49. Each donor had three CD4 naive, three CD4 memory, two CD8 naive and one CD8 memory plate.

Method: immunoSEQ multiplex PCR; TCRdb's copy keeps in-frame clones and lacks some. In the table there are some 2,000,000 clones, roughly 95% of which are singletons. The CDR3 has 16 residues. The germline V gene has CDR1 MGHRA and CDR2 YSYEKL. V trimming: 3 bases; J trimming: 6 bases; junction bases outside the gene matches: 5. The rearrangement joins TRBV4-1 to TRBJ2-2; the match to TRBD2 covers 12 bases. The specimen sequenced was naive CD4+ T cells sorted from blood. Stated subset: CD45RA+ positively selected. This sequence originates from a man younger than 30 in good health. CDR3 in amino acids: CASSHALAGGPGELFF. The CDR3 DNA is TGCGCCAGCAGCCACGCCCTAGCGGGGGGGCCCGGGGAGCTGTTTTTT.